This T cell receptor beta chain was found in a study of blood T cells in healthy people across ages. A sample-barcoded 5' primer and a J-beta primer mix were used in a second PCR of roughly 7 to 12 cycles. TCRdb re-called the 5' RACE reads with MiXCR, one entry per CDR3 protein. The table records around 520,000 distinct CDR3 sequences, about a quarter of them present only once. The CDR3 contains 16 residues. V was pared by 3 bases and J by 4 bases, with 19 bases between. The germline V gene has CDR1 SGHRS and CDR2 YFSETQ. There are a few counts of this clonotype. This sample was also put to use in a study of T cells of mothers and their children. That study adds: Related mother-child pairs showed slightly, non-significantly higher overlap than unrelated pairs. The authors identified no persistent microchimeric T cell clones.

The chain has TRBV5-1 and TRBJ1-1, with D possibly being TRBD1 (5 bases). This receptor was taken from a boy younger than 10 in good health. The specimen was blood. DNA of the CDR3: TGCGCCAGCAGCTCCGGGACCTGGGGGGAGAGCACTGAAGCTTTCTTT. Translating it yields CASSSGTWGESTEAFF.